This T cell receptor (beta chain) was profiled in a study of naive and memory T cell subsets. Overall study findings and caveats: Expression changes during T cell differentiation may affect RNA-based TCR counts.

The V gene end was trimmed by 3 bases and the J gene end by 15 bases; junction bases not matched to a gene: 4. Per germline, CDR1 KGHDR and CDR2 SFDVKD. The CDR3 runs to 14 residues. Two oligonucleotides, mixed equimolar, formed the beta constant-region primer covering TRBC1 and TRBC2. Each CDR3 protein gets one entry after TCRdb re-called the UMI-ligation and nested PCR reads with MiXCR. The sample shows 130,000 to 150,000 distinct CDR3 sequences, 15% to 20% of them seen only once. Concerning this clonotype itself: The antigen remains undetermined.

This chain joins TRBV24-1 and TRBJ2-1; 16 bases agree with TRBD2. The sequenced sample was naive CD4+ T cells from blood. This TCR was recovered from a human donor in good health. This CDR3 reads CATSDGTSGRARFF. CDR3 DNA: TGTGCCACCAGTGATGGGACTAGCGGGAGGGCCCGGTTCTTC.